This T cell receptor beta chain was identified in a study of T-cell memory formation after mild COVID-19. The study, taken as a whole, reports: Clones that shrank (day 15 to 85) were balanced CD4/CD8, whereas later expanders leaned CD4+.

This clonotype has more than one count but fewer than ten. Its specificity is not known. TCRdb called the 5' RACE reads again in MiXCR, with one record for every CDR3 protein. The sample contains about 470,000 distinct CDR3 sequences, more than 20% of which appear only once. The TCR comes from an adult woman who had mild COVID-19 (a few samples of this study predate the infection). Cell type and time point are not known. The sequenced sample was PBMCs or a T cell subset sorted from them (not recorded which).

CDR3 DNA sequence: TGCGCCAGCAGCTCCGCGACTAGCGGGAGTTTGGGTGAGCAGTTCTTC. This codes for CASSSATSGSLGEQFF. The gene calls are TRBV5-1 and TRBJ2-1; 12 nucleotides align to TRBD2. Germline V gene lookup returns CDR1 SGHRS and CDR2 YFSETQ. The CDR3 is 16 residues long. The V segment lost 3 bases and the J segment 9 bases; nucleotides outside the gene matches: 10. Variable domain in full (rest from reference TRBV5-1 and TRBJ2-1): KAGVTQTPRYLIKTRGQQVTLSCSPISGHRSVSWYQQTPGQGLQFLFEYFSETQRNKGNFPGRFSGRQFSNSRSEMNVSTLELGDSALYLCASSSATSGSLGEQFFGPGTRLTVL.